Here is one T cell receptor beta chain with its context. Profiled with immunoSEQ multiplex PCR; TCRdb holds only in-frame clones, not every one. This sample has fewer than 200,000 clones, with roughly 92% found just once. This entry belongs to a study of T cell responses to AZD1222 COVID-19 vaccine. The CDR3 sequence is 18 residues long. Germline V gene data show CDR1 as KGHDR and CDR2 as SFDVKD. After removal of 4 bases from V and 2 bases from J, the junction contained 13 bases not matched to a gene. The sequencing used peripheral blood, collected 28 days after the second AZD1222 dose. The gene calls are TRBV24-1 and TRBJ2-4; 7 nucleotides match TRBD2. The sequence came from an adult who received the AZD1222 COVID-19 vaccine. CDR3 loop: CATSDRPETSPPKNIQYF. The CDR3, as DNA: TGTGCCACCAGTGACCGTCCCGAGACTAGCCCCCCCAAAAACATTCAGTACTTC.